This TCR beta chain was observed in a study of blood T cell repertoires in COVID-19 (dated by TCRdb to about 2020). Regarding the study in general: Samples covering the acute and convalescent phases of COVID-19 were provided by collaborators in the United States, Italy and Spain. The prospective study material was composed of cDNA or gDNA derived from T cells, B-cell-depleted T cells, or PBMCs. The dataset comprised deeply sampled blood TCRbeta repertoires from subjects exposed to, actively infected with, or recovered from COVID-19. The repertoires were made available in a free public database intended to serve as a resource for research on the immune response to SARS-CoV-2. The samples were drawn from two sources: the first 160 participants of the ongoing ImmuneRACE study, and 1,000 to 1,500 subjects contributed by 6 global collaborators. Sample metadata almost always included a de-identified subject ID, COVID-19 status, age in years and sex. Where available, HLA class I and class II types were taken from metadata supplied by the sample provider and were not determined by assay-based typing. General study outcomes and caveats: How much clinical and demographic metadata was included differed by source and by participant, and the metadata was provided uncurated.

Collaborating institutions collected whole blood in K2EDTA tubes following their own protocols. For TCRbeta analysis, collaborators shipped samples as frozen whole blood, isolated PBMCs, or DNA extracted from either of those sample types. The junction shows trimming of 6 bases on V and 6 bases on J, and the gene matches do not reach 4 bases of it. Spanning cysteine to phenylalanine, the CDR3 consists of 13 amino acids. Only the CDR3 part of the read is kept: 39 bases, read in frame from the first base. TCRbeta CDR3 regions were amplified from genomic DNA using the immunoSEQ Assay, a bias-controlled multiplex PCR. The paper's processing steps were these. The number of nucleated cells in each sample was estimated by amplification of reference gene primers within the assay. Sequence reads were collapsed and filtered to measure the absolute abundance of every unique TCRbeta CDR3 rearrangement. For each sample, productive Simpson clonality was calculated as the square root of Simpson's diversity index across productive rearrangements. What TCRdb holds here is the immuneACCESS table cut down to in-frame rearrangements. Part of the clones is not present; checked against another copy, under half of the missing clones reflect an unresolved V gene, and the others are unexplained. Clonal size and the V and J genes are those of that table, whereas D and trimming came from the DNA. Within this sample are 120,000 or so clones, with more than 70% of them counted one time only. Roughly 1.4% of the sample rests with the top ten.

A note on this clone: This clone's antigen is unknown. Base qualities are not at hand, and no much larger clone is one base apart.

The sample consisted of peripheral blood. This sequence originates from a human donor in a cohort sampled during active COVID-19. The chain uses TRBV12-3 or TRBV12-4 and TRBJ1-2, with TRBD1 matching 10 junction bases. The nucleotide sequence is given as TGTGCCAGCAGAGACAGGGGGCCGGATGGCTACACCTTC. The encoded protein is CASRDRGPDGYTF.